This TCR beta chain derives from a study of cytomegalovirus exposure and HLA in healthy donors. Broader study findings: CMV antigen specificity was confirmed in vitro for three CMV-associated chains. A subsequent analysis found that TCR clusters from the first cohort also tended to co-occur in the 90 to 150 validation repertoires, with around 94% of cluster scores above 0. A list of about 160 TCR beta chains associated with cytomegalovirus was given.

As for this clone: The antigen is not known.

The V gene's germline CDR1 is SGHRS and CDR2 YFSETQ. The CDR3 spans 14 residues. V lost 4 bases and J lost 6, with 13 bases in between. Measured with immunoSEQ multiplex PCR; TCRdb has only the in-frame clones, and not every one. This sample has around 130,000 clones, with more than 70% found just once. The TCR sequence derives from a man aged 25 to 40 in good health and CMV-seronegative. V and J are TRBV5-1 and TRBJ1-4; D call uncertain. Sequencing used PBMCs. This CDR3 is CASSTDGIYEKLFF. CDR3 DNA sequence: TGCGCCAGCAGCACGGACGGGATTTATGAAAAACTGTTTTTT.